The source of this TCR beta chain is a study of control samples from healthy donors and cancer patients. The CDR3 length is 16 residues. V was shortened by 4 bases and J by 0 bases, with 13 bases between the two germline ends. The germline V gene has CDR1 SGHRS and CDR2 YFSETQ. The protocol was immunoSEQ multiplex PCR, while the TCRdb copy is restricted to in-frame clones and leaves out a portion. The data hold 250,000 to 300,000 clones, with approximately 80% observed a single time. The rearrangement joins TRBV5-1 to TRBJ1-4; a weak D match, TRBD1 (6 bases). The sequenced sample consisted of PBMCs. This TCR was recovered from an older woman with lung cancer. The CDR3 loop is CASSPGHAATNEKLFF. The CDR3, as DNA: TGCGCCAGCAGCCCGGGACACGCGGCAACTAATGAAAAACTGTTTTTT.